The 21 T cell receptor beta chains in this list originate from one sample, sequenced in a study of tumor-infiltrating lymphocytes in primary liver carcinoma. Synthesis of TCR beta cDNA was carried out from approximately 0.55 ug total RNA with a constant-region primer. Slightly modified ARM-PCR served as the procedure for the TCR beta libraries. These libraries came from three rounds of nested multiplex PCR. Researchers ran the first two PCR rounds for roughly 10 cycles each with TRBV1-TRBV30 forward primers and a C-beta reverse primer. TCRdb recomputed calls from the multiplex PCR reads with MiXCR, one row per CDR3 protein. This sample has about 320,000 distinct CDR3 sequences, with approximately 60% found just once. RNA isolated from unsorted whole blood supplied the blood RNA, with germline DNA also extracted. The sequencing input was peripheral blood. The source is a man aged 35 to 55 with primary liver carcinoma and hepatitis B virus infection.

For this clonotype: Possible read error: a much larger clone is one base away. This CDR3 is CAISKESNGQFF. The CDR3 bases are TGTGCCATCAGTAAGGAGAGCAATGGGCAGTTCTTC. This rearrangement joins TRBV10-3 to TRBJ2-1; no firm D call. CDR3 length: 12 amino acids. Germline CDR1 and CDR2: ENHRY and SYGVKD.

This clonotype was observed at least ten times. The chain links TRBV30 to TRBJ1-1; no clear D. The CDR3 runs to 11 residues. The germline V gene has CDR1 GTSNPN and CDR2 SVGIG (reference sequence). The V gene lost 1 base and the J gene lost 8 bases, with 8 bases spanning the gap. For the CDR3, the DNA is TGTGCCTGGAGTGCCATGGTGGAAGCTTTCTTT. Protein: CAWSAMVEAFF.

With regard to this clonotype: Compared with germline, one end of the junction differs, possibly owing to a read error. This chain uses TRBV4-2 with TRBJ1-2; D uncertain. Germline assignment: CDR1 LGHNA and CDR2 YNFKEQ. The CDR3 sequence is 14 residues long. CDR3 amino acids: CASSQEVGNYGYTF. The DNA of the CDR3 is TGCGCCAGCAGCCAAGAAGTGGGCAACTATGGCTACACCTTC.

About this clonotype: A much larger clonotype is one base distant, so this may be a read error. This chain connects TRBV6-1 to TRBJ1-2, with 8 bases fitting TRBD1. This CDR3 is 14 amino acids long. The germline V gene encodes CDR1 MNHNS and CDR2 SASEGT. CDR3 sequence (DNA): TGTGCCAGCAGTAACTCGGGACAGGCCTATGGCTACGCCTTC. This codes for CASSNSGQAYGYAF.

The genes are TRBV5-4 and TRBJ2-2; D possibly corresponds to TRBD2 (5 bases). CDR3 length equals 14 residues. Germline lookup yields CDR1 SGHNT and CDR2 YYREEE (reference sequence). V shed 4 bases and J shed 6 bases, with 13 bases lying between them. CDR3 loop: CASSRGGFAGELFF. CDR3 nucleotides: TGTGCCAGCAGCCGCGGAGGCTTTGCCGGGGAGCTGTTTTTT.

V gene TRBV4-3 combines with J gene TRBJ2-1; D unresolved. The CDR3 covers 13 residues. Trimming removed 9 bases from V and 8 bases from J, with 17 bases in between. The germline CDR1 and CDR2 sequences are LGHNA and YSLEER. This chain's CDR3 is CASTQYNGYEQFF. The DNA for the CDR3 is TGCGCCAGTACCCAATATAACGGGTATGAGCAGTTCTTC.

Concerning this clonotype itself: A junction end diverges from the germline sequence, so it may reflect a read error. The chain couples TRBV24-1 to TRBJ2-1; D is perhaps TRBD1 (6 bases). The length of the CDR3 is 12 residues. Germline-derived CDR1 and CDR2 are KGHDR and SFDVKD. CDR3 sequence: CATGDRYNEQFF. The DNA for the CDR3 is TGTGCCACCGGTGACAGGTACAATGAGCAGTTCTTC.

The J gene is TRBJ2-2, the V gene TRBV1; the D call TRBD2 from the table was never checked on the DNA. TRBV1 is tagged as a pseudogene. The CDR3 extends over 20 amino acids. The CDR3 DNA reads TGCACCAGCAGCCAAGATCCACGGGAGACTAGCGGGAGTTGTTCCGGGGAGCTGTTTTTT. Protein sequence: CTSSQDPRETSGSCSGELFF.

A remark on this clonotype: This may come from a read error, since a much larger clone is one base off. The CDR3 DNA sequence: TGCGCCAGCAGCCAAGATTGGGGACTAGCGGGAAAGCTGTACAATGAGCAGCTCTTC. This codes for CASSQDWGLAGKLYNEQLF. The rearrangement joins TRBV4-3 to TRBJ2-1; 13 bases map to TRBD2. The CDR3 loop spans 19 amino acids. Germline CDR1 LGHNA, CDR2 YSLEER.

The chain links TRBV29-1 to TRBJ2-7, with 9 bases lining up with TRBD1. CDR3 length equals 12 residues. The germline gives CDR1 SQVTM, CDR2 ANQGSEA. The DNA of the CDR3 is TGCAACGCCGGGGGACAGGGTGACGAGCAGTACTTC. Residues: CNAGGQGDEQYF.

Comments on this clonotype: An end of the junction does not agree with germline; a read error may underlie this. Written as DNA, the CDR3 is TGTGCCAGCAGTCACACTGGAGTTCGCTACAATGAGCGGTTCTTC. Its translation is CASSHTGVRYNERFF. This chain connects TRBV6-2 or TRBV6-3 to TRBJ2-1; no clear D. Looked up from germline, CDR1 is MNHEY and CDR2 is SVGEGT. CDR3 length: 15 residues.

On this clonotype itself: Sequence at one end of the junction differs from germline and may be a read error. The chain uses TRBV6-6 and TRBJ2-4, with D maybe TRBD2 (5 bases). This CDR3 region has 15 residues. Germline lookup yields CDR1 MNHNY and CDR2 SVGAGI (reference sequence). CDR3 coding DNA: TGTGCCAGCAGTTACTCAGCGGATGGGAGAAACATTCAGTATTTC. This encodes CASSYSADGRNIQYF.

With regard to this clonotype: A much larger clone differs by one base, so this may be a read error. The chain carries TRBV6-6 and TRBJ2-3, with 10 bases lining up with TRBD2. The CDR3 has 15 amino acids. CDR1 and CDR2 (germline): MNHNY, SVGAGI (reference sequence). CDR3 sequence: CVSSNGLAGADTQYF. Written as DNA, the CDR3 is TGTGTCAGCAGCAACGGCCTAGCGGGAGCGGATACGCAGTATTTT.

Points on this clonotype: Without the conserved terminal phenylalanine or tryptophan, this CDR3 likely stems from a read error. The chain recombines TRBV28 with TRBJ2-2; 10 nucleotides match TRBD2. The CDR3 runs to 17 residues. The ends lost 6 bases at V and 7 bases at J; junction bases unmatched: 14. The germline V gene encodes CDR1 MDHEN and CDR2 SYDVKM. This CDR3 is CASRGGALAGGGGELFL. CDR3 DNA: TGTGCCAGCAGGGGAGGTGCGTTAGCGGGAGGCGGCGGGGAGCTGTTTCTT.

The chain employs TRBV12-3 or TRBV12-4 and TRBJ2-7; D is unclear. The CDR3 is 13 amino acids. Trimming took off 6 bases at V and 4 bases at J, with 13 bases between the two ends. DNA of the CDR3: TGTGCCAGCAGATTGCTTGCTACGTACGAGCAGTACTTC. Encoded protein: CASRLLATYEQYF.

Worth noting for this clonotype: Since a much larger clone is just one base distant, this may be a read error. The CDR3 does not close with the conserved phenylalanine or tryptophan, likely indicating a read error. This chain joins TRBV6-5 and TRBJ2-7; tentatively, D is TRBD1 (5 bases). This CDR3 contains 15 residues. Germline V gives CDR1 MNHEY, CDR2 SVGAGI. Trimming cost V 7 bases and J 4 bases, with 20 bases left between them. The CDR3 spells CASITRQGTRYEQYL. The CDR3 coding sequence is TGTGCCAGCATCACCCGGCAGGGTACGCGATACGAGCAGTACCTC.

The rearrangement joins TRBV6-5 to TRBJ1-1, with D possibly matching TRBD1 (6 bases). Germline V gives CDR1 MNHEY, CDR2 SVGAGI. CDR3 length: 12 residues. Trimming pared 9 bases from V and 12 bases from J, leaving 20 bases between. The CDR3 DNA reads TGTGCCAGTAGACCTGACAAGGGGGAAACTTTCTTT. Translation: CASRPDKGETFF.

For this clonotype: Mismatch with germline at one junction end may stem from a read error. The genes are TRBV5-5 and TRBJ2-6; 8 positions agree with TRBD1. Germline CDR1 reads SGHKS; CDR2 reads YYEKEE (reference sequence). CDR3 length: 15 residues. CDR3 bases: TGTGCCAGCAACCAGGGGGCGACTGGGGCTAACGTCCTGACTTTC. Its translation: CASNQGATGANVLTF. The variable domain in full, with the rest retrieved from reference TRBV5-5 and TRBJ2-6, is DAGVTQSPTHLIKTRGQQVTLRCSPISGHKSVSWYQQVLGQGPQFIFQYYEKEERGRGNFPDRFSARQFPNYSSELNVNALLLGDSALYLCASNQGATGANVLTFGAGSRLTVL.

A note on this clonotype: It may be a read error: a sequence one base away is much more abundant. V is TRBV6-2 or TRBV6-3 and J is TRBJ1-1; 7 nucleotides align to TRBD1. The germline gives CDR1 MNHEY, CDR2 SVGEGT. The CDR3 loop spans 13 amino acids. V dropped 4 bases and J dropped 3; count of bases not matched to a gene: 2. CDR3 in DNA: TGTGCCAGCAGTTTCGGACAGGACACTGAAGCTTTCTTT. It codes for CASSFGQDTEAFF.

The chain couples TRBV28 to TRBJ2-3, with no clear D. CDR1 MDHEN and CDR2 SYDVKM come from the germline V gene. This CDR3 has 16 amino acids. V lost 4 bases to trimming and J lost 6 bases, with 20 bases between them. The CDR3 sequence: CASSSAEAAPMDTQYF. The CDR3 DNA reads TGTGCCAGCAGTTCTGCCGAGGCAGCCCCCATGGATACGCAGTATTTT.

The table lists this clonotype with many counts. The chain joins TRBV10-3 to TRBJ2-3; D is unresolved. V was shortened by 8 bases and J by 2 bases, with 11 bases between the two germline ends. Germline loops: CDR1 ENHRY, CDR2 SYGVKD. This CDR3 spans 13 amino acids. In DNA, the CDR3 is TGTGCCATCGCAGTTGAGAACACAGATACGCAGTATTTT. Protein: CAIAVENTDTQYF.